This is a list of T cell receptor beta chains from one sample in a study of T-cell reconstitution after alpha-beta-depleted transplantation in children. TCRdb redid the calling of the PCR reads with MiXCR, one entry per CDR3 protein. Altogether 750,000 to 950,000 distinct CDR3 sequences are present, about 16% being singletons, with the ten largest covering 5%. This sample comprised PBMCs, mostly from graft donor cells, obtained 360 days after TCRalphabeta/CD19-depleted stem cell transplant. The receptors stem from a male patient aged 10 to 17 who had a stem cell transplant for acute lymphoblastic leukemia, so the T cells may come from the graft donor. CDR3s include the opening cysteine and the closing phenylalanine or tryptophan. A D gene is named only where the DNA matches it firmly. Clone size is not always given. Where it is, it says once, few, many or a class for expanded clones.

CDR3nt	CDR3aa	abundance	d_gene	j_gene	v_gene
TGTGCCAGCAGCAAACCGGGGGGGGTCCACAATGAGCAGTTCTTC	CASSKPGGVHNEQFF	few	TRBD2	TRBJ2-1	TRBV5-5
TGTGCCAGCAGCTTAGCGAAGCAGGGGCGAGCTGAGACCCAGTACTTC	CASSLAKQGRAETQYF	few	.	TRBJ2-5	TRBV7-6
TGTGCCAGCAGTTTATCCAGGTTGAACACTGAAGCTTTCTTT	CASSLSRLNTEAFF	many	.	TRBJ1-1	TRBV27
TGTGCCATCAGTGAATTGGAGACCCAGTACTTC	CAISELETQYF	many	.	TRBJ2-5	TRBV10-3
TGTGCCAGCAGCTTAGTTTTGACAGACCAAGATACGCAGTATTTT	CASSLVLTDQDTQYF	.	.	TRBJ2-3	TRBV7-9
TGCGCCAGCACCTCAACTAGCGGGAGGAACACCGGGGAGCTGTTTTTT	CASTSTSGRNTGELFF	.	TRBD2	TRBJ2-2	TRBV5-1
TGTGCCGCGGGACTCGACGCCTCCTACGAGCAGTACTTC	CAAGLDASYEQYF	.	.	TRBJ2-7	TRBV10-3
TGTGCCAGCAGTGCCTTGGACAGCGGGGGCATTCAGTACTTC	CASSALDSGGIQYF	.	TRBD2	TRBJ2-4	TRBV6-1
TGTGCCACCAGCAAGAACAACCAACCAGGGGAGGGTTACGAGCAGTACTTC	CATSKNNQPGEGYEQYF	few	.	TRBJ2-7	TRBV15
TGCGCCAGCAGCACGGACAGGGGCATTCAGTACTTC	CASSTDRGIQYF	.	TRBD1	TRBJ2-4	TRBV5-1
TGTGCCAGCAGCCCGGGACAGGGGCGAATGGATACGCAGTATTTT	CASSPGQGRMDTQYF	.	TRBD1	TRBJ2-3	TRBV25-1
TGTGCCAGCAGCAAAGGTTCCCCCTCGGGACGATCGTATAGGGAGCAGTTCTTC	CASSKGSPSGRSYREQFF	.	.	TRBJ2-1	TRBV21-1
TGCAGCGTTGAGGTCTCCACAGGTACGCAGTATTTT	CSVEVSTGTQYF	.	.	TRBJ2-3	TRBV29-1
TGCGCCAGCAGCTTGGCACATACGTCGGCTGAAGCTTTCTTT	CASSLAHTSAEAFF	.	.	TRBJ1-1	TRBV5-1
TGTGCCAGCGAACCGGGACAGGGGGGTTGGTATGGGGCCAACGTCCTGACTTTC	CASEPGQGGWYGANVLTF	few	TRBD1	TRBJ2-6	TRBV7-6
TGTGCCAGCAGAGGACCCGGGACAGTGTATGGCTACACCTTC	CASRGPGTVYGYTF	.	TRBD1	TRBJ1-2	TRBV5-5
TGTGCCACCAGTGATGCTCAAAACATTCAGTACTTC	CATSDAQNIQYF	.	.	TRBJ2-4	TRBV24-1
TGTGCCAGCAGTTTACGCCAGGGAGACACCGGGGAGCTGTTTTTT	CASSLRQGDTGELFF	many	.	TRBJ2-2	TRBV12-3/TRBV12-4
TGCAGTGCTACCCCCCGGGATGGACAGGGGGCTTACGAGCAGTACTTC	CSATPRDGQGAYEQYF	few	TRBD1	TRBJ2-7	TRBV20-1
TGTGCCAGCAGTTTATATGGCGGGAGGTTCGCAGATACGCAGTATTTT	CASSLYGGRFADTQYF	.	TRBD2	TRBJ2-3	TRBV28
TGCAGCGTGCATAGCGGGAGGGCCCCTGGGGCCAACGTCCTGACTTTC	CSVHSGRAPGANVLTF	few	TRBD2	TRBJ2-6	TRBV29-1
TGCGCCAGCAGCTTGCGGACAGGGAAAAGAACAGATACGCAGTATTTT	CASSLRTGKRTDTQYF	few	TRBD1	TRBJ2-3	TRBV5-1
TGCGCCAGCAGCCAAGGGACAGGGTTGCAGCCCCAGCATTTT	CASSQGTGLQPQHF	.	TRBD1	TRBJ1-5	TRBV4-1
TGTGCCAGCAGCTCAGCCTTTAGGGGAGAGACCCAGTACTTC	CASSSAFRGETQYF	.	.	TRBJ2-5	TRBV11-2
TGCGCCAGCAGCCAAGTTACAGGGGGCATCGGGGAGCTGTTTTTT	CASSQVTGGIGELFF	.	TRBD1	TRBJ2-2	TRBV4-1
TGTGCCAGCAGTGGTACGTCCGGGGAGCTGTTTTTT	CASSGTSGELFF	.	.	TRBJ2-2	TRBV27
TGCGCCCGGGGGGGCAGGCCTCCATCCGAGCAGTACTTC	CARGGRPPSEQYF	.	TRBD2	TRBJ2-7	TRBV5-1
TGTGCCAGCAGTTCTCAGGGGGAGATCGGCAATGAGCAGTTCTTC	CASSSQGEIGNEQFF	.	TRBD1	TRBJ2-1	TRBV27
TGCAGTGCTAGAGATCTTGGGACAGTCTACGAGCAGTACTTC	CSARDLGTVYEQYF	many	TRBD1	TRBJ2-7	TRBV20-1
TGTGCCAGCAGCCGTCGACTAGCGGGAGAATATAAGAGAAACCAGTACTTC	CASSRRLAGEYKRNQYF	many	TRBD2	TRBJ2-5	TRBV3-1
TGTGCCAGCAGCGCCTGGACTAGCGGGAGCCCCACGTCCTACGAGCAGTACTTC	CASSAWTSGSPTSYEQYF	.	TRBD2	TRBJ2-7	TRBV11-2
TGTGCCAGCAGCTTAGCGAGTCTAGCGGGAATCATAACCGGGGAGCTGTTTTTT	CASSLASLAGIITGELFF	.	TRBD2	TRBJ2-2	TRBV7-7
TGCGCCAGCAGCCAAGATCCCCCACTAAATACAGGGTCCTACGAGCAGTACTTC	CASSQDPPLNTGSYEQYF	.	.	TRBJ2-7	TRBV4-1
TGTGCCAGCAAAAGCGGGAGATCCACCGGGGAGCTGTTTTTT	CASKSGRSTGELFF	few	TRBD2	TRBJ2-2	TRBV6-1
TGTGCCAGCAGCTTACGGGCGGACAGCGCGAGTACCGGGGAGCTGTTTTTT	CASSLRADSASTGELFF	few	.	TRBJ2-2	TRBV7-9
TGCGCCAGGGGGGGGTACGAGCAGTACTTC	CARGGYEQYF	.	TRBD2	TRBJ2-7	TRBV10-1
TGCGCCAGCAGCTTGGAAGGGGCCCGGGGGGCTTTCTTT	CASSLEGARGAFF	.	.	TRBJ1-1	TRBV5-1
TGTGCCAGCAGCTTCGACAGGGCTCAGCCCCAGCATTTT	CASSFDRAQPQHF	few	TRBD1	TRBJ1-5	TRBV7-3
TGTGCCATCGGAGCGGAACCCTACGAGCAGTACTTC	CAIGAEPYEQYF	.	.	TRBJ2-7	TRBV10-3
TGTGCCAGCAGCTGGGGGCGGGGGGTATACGAGCAGTACTTC	CASSWGRGVYEQYF	few	TRBD2	TRBJ2-7	TRBV7-2
TGTGCCAGCAGTGATGGCTCCCAGGGCATCGAAGCTTTCTTT	CASSDGSQGIEAFF	few	.	TRBJ1-1	TRBV2
TGTGCCATCATGAGGGACAGTGCCTACGAGCAGTACTTC	CAIMRDSAYEQYF	.	TRBD1	TRBJ2-7	TRBV10-3
TGCAGTGCTATCAGGGGTACCTACGAGCAGTACTTC	CSAIRGTYEQYF	few	.	TRBJ2-7	TRBV20-1
TGTGCCAGCAGCCAACGTCCGACAGGGGGCACTGAAGCTTTCTTT	CASSQRPTGGTEAFF	.	TRBD1	TRBJ1-1	TRBV3-1
TGTGCCAGCAGTTACGGGACAGGGGGCTGGGAGCAGTACTTC	CASSYGTGGWEQYF	.	TRBD1	TRBJ2-7	TRBV11-2